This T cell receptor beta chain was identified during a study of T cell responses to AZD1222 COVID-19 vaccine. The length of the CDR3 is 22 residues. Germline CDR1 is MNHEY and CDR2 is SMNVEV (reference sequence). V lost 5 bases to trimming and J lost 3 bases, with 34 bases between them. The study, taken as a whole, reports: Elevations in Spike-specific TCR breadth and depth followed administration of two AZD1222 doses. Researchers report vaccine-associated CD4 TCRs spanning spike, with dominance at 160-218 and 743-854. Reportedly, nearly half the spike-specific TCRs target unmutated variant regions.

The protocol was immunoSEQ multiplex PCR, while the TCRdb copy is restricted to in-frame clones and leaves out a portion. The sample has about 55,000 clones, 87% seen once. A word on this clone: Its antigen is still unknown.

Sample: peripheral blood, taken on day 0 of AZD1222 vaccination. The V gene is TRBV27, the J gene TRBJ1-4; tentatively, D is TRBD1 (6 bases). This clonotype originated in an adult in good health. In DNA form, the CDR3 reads TGTGCCAGCAGTGCAAAGGGGGGTGGCAGGGGCGAGTCCCGCGCATCTAATGAAAAACTGTTTTTT. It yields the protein CASSAKGGGRGESRASNEKLFF.